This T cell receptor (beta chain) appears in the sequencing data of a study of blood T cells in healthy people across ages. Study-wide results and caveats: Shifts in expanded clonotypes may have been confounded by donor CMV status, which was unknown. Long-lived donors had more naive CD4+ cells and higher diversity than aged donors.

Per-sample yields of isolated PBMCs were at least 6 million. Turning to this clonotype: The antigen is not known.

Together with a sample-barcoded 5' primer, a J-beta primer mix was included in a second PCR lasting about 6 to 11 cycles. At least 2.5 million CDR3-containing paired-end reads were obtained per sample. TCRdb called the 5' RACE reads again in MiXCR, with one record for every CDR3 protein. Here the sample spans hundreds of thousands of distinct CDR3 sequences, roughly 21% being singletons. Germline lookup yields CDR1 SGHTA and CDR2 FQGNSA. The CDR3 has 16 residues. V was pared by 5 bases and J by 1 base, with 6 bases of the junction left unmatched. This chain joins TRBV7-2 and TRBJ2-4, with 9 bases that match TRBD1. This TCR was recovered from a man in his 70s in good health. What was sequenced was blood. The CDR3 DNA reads TGTGCCAGCAGCCCCCCGGACAGGGGTGCCAAAAACATTCAGTACTTC. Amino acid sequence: CASSPPDRGAKNIQYF.